One and the same sample provided the 18 T cell receptor beta chains below, sequenced in a study of blood T cell repertoires in COVID-19. Libraries were prepared by immunoSEQ multiplex PCR; TCRdb keeps only in-frame clonotypes and omits some of them. The table lists fewer than 200,000 clones, roughly 80% of them singletons. Material: peripheral blood. The receptors shown here come from an elderly woman with COVID-19, enrolled during active disease.

This clone was observed a single time. This rearrangement joins TRBV4-1 to TRBJ1-2; 8 nucleotides line up with TRBD1. The V gene end was trimmed by 3 bases and the J gene end by 2 bases; junction bases not matched to a gene: 8. This CDR3 has 16 amino acids. Per germline, CDR1 MGHRA and CDR2 YSYEKL. The CDR3 bases are TGCGCCAGCAGCCAGGGACAGGAGAGCCCCAACTATGGCTACACCTTC. Translated, it gives CASSQGQESPNYGYTF.

The chain carries TRBV2 and TRBJ2-7; 8 bases match TRBD1. The germline V gene encodes CDR1 SNHLY and CDR2 FYNNEI. Trimming removed 7 bases from V and 2 bases from J; junction bases left unmatched: 7. This CDR3 contains 14 residues. The CDR3 is CASTRTGSPYEQYF. The CDR3 nucleotides read TGTGCCAGCACCCGGACAGGGTCGCCCTACGAGCAGTACTTC.

The V and J genes are TRBV4-1 and TRBJ1-2, with 8 positions matching TRBD1. Germline V lookup: CDR1 MGHRA, CDR2 YSYEKL. V was clipped by 4 bases and J by 7 bases; unmatched bases: 8. This CDR3 is 14 amino acids long. CDR3 DNA: TGCGCCAGCAGCCCGCAGGGGGCGCAACGTGGCTACACCTTC. As protein: CASSPQGAQRGYTF.

This clone came up once. The V gene is TRBV28, the J gene TRBJ2-3, with 9 bases lining up with TRBD2. CDR1 MDHEN and CDR2 SYDVKM come from the germline V gene. This CDR3 spans 15 amino acids. J was trimmed by 5 bases and V by 8 bases; bases with no gene match: 11. The CDR3 sequence: CASGSHSGGQDTQYF. The CDR3 region has the DNA TGTGCCAGCGGTTCTCATAGCGGGGGCCAAGATACGCAGTATTTT.

This clone was counted once. The CDR3 reads CASSTLLAEQETQYF. DNA for the CDR3: TGTGCCAGTAGTACTCTACTAGCGGAACAAGAGACCCAGTACTTC. This rearrangement joins TRBV19 to TRBJ2-5; TRBD2 aligns across 8 bases. The CDR3 consists of 15 residues. Trimming took 4 bases from V and 2 from J; bases not matched to a gene: 6. CDR1 LNHDA and CDR2 SQIVND come from the germline V gene (reference sequence).

This clone was found once. The genes are TRBV5-4 and TRBJ1-5; TRBD1 matches 8 bases. The junction had 8 bases not matched to a gene; V was cut back by 4 bases and J by 5 bases. Germline CDR1 and CDR2: SGHNT and YYREEE (reference sequence). This CDR3 is built from 15 residues. The CDR3, as DNA: TGTGCCAGCAGCCTCGACAGGGGTGTTTATCAGCCCCAGCATTTT. This gives the protein CASSLDRGVYQPQHF.

Here the CDR3 reads CASNTGGNEKLFF. In DNA form, the CDR3 reads TGTGCCAGCAATACAGGTGGTAATGAAAAACTGTTTTTT. This rearrangement joins TRBV6-5 to TRBJ1-4; tentatively, D is TRBD1 (5 bases). V lost 7 bases to trimming and J lost 4 bases, with 10 bases between them. Germline CDR1 and CDR2: MNHEY and SVGAGI. The CDR3 length is 13 residues.

This chain connects TRBV28 to TRBJ1-6; 7 bases align to TRBD1. Trimming removed 2 bases from V and 3 bases from J; junction bases left unmatched: 7. Germline loops: CDR1 MDHEN, CDR2 SYDVKM. This CDR3 has 17 residues. The CDR3 loop reads CASSLGWGQLYNSPLHF. The CDR3 region has the DNA TGTGCCAGCAGTTTAGGGTGGGGACAGCTCTATAATTCACCCCTCCACTTT.

The V call is TRBV6-5, the J call TRBJ1-5; D unresolved. The V gene lost 10 bases and the J gene lost 6 bases, with 13 bases spanning the gap. CDR3 length equals 12 residues. Germline V lookup: CDR1 MNHEY, CDR2 SVGAGI. The CDR3 nucleotides are TGTGCCACCCGGTGGGGAGGTCAGCCCCAGCATTTT. Translated: CATRWGGQPQHF.

The chain has TRBV6-5 and TRBJ1-6; TRBD1 might be the D (5 bases). The germline V gene encodes CDR1 MNHEY and CDR2 SVGAGI. The CDR3 covers 14 residues. Trimming pared 4 bases from V and 5 bases from J, leaving 9 bases between. The CDR3 nucleotides read TGTGCCAGCAGTTGGGGCGGAAATAATTCACCCCTCCACTTT. It is translated as CASSWGGNNSPLHF.

Only one count was recorded for this clone. The chain couples TRBV15 to TRBJ2-2; 7 bases agree with TRBD2. Germline values: CDR1 LNHNV, CDR2 YYDKDF (reference sequence). V lost 1 base to trimming and J lost 6 bases; unmatched junction nucleotides: 5. This CDR3 contains 15 residues. CDR3 residues: CATSRGDSGPGELFF. The CDR3 nucleotides are TGTGCCACCAGCAGAGGAGATAGCGGGCCCGGGGAGCTGTTTTTT.

The genes are TRBV2 and TRBJ2-5, with 13 bases that match TRBD2. V lost 8 bases, J lost 5 bases, and 5 bases stayed unmatched. The CDR3 covers 14 residues. Germline V gene sequence: CDR1 SNHLY, CDR2 FYNNEI. CDR3 coding DNA: TGTGCCAGCCGACTAGCGGGAGGAGGGGAGACCCAGTACTTC. It is translated as CASRLAGGGETQYF.

J is TRBJ1-1 and V is TRBV29-1; 8 bases are a match to TRBD1. The CDR3 consists of 13 residues. J was trimmed by 4 bases and V by 6 bases; bases with no gene match: 7. CDR1 is SQVTM and CDR2 is ANQGSEA in the germline V gene. The CDR3 loop is CSVGSGGVTEAFF. Here the CDR3 DNA reads TGCAGCGTGGGTTCAGGGGGCGTCACTGAAGCTTTCTTT.

This chain joins TRBV12-5 and TRBJ2-1, with a tentative D call TRBD2 (5 bases). The CDR3 spans 17 residues. Germline V gives CDR1 LGHNT, CDR2 FRNRAP. The V end was cut by 4 bases, the J end by 0 bases, with 16 bases between. The CDR3 reads CASGSASSLPSYNEQFF. As DNA, the CDR3 is TGTGCTAGTGGTTCAGCGTCTAGCTTGCCCTCCTACAATGAGCAGTTCTTC.

This clone was counted a few times. The identical CDR3 is also encoded by other nucleotide sequences in the sample. V is TRBV28 and J is TRBJ1-2, with no clear D. V gave up 6 bases and J gave up 4 bases, with 9 bases separating them. The germline V gene has CDR1 MDHEN and CDR2 SYDVKM. The CDR3 is 12 residues long. CDR3 bases: TGTGCCAGCAGCTCAGGAGGCTATGGCTACACCTTC. The encoded protein is CASSSGGYGYTF.

This clone was seen only a few times. CDR3 in DNA: TGTGCCATTCGACAGGGACCTAGCACAGATACGCAGTATTTT. Residues: CAIRQGPSTDTQYF. The chain is built from TRBV10-3 and TRBJ2-3; 7 bases align to TRBD1. This CDR3 is built from 14 residues. The germline V gene has CDR1 ENHRY and CDR2 SYGVKD. Unmatched junction bases numbered 6, after V lost 9 bases and J lost 0 bases.

This chain links TRBV5-4 with TRBJ2-3; TRBD1 is a possible D gene (7 bases). The CDR3 covers 13 residues. The V end lost 3 bases, the J end lost 13 bases, and 18 bases lay between the germline ends. The germline V gene encodes CDR1 SGHNT and CDR2 YYREEE (reference sequence). The CDR3 DNA is TGTGCCAGCAGCTGGGGCGGGACAGCAAGGGAGTATTTT. It translates to CASSWGGTAREYF.

V usage is TRBV18 and J usage is TRBJ1-4; no reliable D call. The CDR3 length is 14 residues. Trimming took off 5 bases at V and 4 bases at J, with 11 bases between the two ends. Germline CDR1 reads KGHSH; CDR2 reads LQKENI. CDR3 protein: CASSAQSSNEKLFF. The CDR3 nucleotides are TGTGCCAGCTCAGCACAGAGTAGTAATGAAAAACTGTTTTTT.